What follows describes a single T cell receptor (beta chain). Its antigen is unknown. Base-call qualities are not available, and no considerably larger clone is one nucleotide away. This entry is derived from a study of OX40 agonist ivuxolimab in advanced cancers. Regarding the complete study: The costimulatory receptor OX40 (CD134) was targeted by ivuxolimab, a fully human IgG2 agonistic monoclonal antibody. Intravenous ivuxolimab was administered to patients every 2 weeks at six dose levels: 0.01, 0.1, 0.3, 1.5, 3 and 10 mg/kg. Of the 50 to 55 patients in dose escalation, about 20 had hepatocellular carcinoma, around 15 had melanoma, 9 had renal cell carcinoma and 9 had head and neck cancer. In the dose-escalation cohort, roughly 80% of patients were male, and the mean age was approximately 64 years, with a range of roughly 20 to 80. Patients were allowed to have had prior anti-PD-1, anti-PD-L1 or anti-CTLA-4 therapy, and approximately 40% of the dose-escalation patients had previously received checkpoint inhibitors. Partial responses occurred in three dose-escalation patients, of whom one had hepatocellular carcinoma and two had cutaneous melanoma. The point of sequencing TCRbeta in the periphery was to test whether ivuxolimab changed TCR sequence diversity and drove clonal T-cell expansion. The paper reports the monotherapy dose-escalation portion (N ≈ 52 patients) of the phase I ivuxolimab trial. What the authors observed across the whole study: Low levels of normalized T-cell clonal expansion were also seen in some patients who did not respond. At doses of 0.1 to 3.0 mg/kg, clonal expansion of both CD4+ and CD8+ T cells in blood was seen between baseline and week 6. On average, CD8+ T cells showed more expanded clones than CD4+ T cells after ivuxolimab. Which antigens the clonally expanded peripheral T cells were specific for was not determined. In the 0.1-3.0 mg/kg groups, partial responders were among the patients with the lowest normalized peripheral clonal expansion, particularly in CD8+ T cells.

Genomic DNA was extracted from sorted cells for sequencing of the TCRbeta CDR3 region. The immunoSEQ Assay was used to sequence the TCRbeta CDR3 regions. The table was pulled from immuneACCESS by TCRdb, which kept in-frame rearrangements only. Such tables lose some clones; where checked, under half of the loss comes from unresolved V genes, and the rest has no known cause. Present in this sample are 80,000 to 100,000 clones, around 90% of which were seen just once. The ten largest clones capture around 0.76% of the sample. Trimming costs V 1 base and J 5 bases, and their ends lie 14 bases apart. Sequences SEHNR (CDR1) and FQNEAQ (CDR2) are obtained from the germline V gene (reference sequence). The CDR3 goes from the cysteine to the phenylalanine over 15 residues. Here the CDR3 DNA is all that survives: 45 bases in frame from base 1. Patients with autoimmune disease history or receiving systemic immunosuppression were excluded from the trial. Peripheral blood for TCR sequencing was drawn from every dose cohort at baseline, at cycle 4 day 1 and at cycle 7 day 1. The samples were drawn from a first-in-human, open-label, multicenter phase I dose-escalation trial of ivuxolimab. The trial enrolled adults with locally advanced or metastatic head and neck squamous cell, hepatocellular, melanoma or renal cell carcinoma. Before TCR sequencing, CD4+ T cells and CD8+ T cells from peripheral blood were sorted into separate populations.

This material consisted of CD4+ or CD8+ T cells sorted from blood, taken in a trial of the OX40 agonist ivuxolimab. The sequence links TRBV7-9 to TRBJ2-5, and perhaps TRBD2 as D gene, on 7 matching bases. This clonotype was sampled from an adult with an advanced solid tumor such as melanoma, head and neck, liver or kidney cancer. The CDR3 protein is CASSLGLGGQETQYF. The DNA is TGTGCCAGCAGCTTAGGCTTGGGGGGGCAGGAGACCCAGTACTTC.